This TCR beta chain was obtained from a study of control samples from healthy donors and cancer patients. This CDR3 is built from 15 residues. Trimming removed 2 bases at V and 4 bases at J, with 14 bases between. Germline V gene lookup returns CDR1 MDHEN and CDR2 SYDVKM. Measured with immunoSEQ multiplex PCR; TCRdb has only the in-frame clones, and not every one. The table records some 250,000 clones, around 79% of them present only once. Sequencing was done on a sample of PBMCs. This chain joins TRBV28 and TRBJ1-2; D ambiguous. The sequence came from a woman aged 55-69 years with lung cancer. The CDR3 sequence: CASSLRTFLSYGYTF. The CDR3 DNA follows: TGTGCCAGCAGTTTACGTACCTTTCTATCCTATGGCTACACCTTC.